This record covers a single T cell receptor beta chain. Its antigen is unidentified. Method: immunoSEQ multiplex PCR; TCRdb's copy keeps in-frame clones and lacks some. The data show some 120,000 clones, with roughly four fifths seen just once and 3% to 4% held by the top ten. This CDR3 is 19 amino acids long. V shed 4 bases and J shed 0 bases, with 24 bases lying between them. Germline V lookup: CDR1 ENHRY, CDR2 SYGVKD. The sample is drawn from a study of radiotherapy plus CTLA-4 blockade in lung cancer. Broader study findings: Expansion of tumor-derived TCR clones was observed in blood after radiotherapy plus ipilimumab.

The study treated chemo-refractory metastatic non-small-cell lung cancer patients with focal radiation plus ipilimumab CTLA-4 blockade. V is TRBV10-3 and J is TRBJ1-1; no definite D call. This TCR was recovered from a human donor with non-small cell lung cancer that progressed on radiotherapy plus ipilimumab. Some clones in this sample may be carry-over from other donors' samples. Sequenced here: peripheral blood, sampled from a patient treated with radiotherapy plus ipilimumab. Here the CDR3 reads CAISVSPRAVIPMNTEAFF. Here the CDR3 DNA reads TGTGCCATCAGTGTGAGTCCCCGGGCGGTCATCCCGATGAACACTGAAGCTTTCTTT.